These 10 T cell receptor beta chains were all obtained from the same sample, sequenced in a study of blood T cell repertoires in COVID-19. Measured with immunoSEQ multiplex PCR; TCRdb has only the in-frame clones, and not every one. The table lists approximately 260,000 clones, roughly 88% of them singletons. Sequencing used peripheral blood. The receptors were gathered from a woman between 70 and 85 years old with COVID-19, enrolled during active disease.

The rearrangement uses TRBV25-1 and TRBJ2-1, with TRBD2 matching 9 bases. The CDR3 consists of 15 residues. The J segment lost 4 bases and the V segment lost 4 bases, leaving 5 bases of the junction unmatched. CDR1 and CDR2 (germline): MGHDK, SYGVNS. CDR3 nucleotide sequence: TGTGCCAGCAGTGTTCCTAGCGGGAAATACAATGAGCAGTTCTTC. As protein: CASSVPSGKYNEQFF.

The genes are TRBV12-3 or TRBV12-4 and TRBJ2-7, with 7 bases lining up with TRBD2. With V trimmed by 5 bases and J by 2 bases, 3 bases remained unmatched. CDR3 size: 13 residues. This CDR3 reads CASSAGLAYEQYF. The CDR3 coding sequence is TGTGCCAGCAGTGCCGGACTAGCCTACGAGCAGTACTTC.

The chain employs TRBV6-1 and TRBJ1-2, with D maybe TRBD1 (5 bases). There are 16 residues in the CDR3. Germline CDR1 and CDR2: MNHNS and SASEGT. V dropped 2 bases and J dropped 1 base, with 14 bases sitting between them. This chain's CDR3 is CASSERGQSYNYGYTF. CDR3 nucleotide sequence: TGTGCCAGCAGTGAAAGGGGTCAGTCCTATAACTATGGCTACACCTTC.

The CDR3 DNA reads as TGTGCCAGCAGCTTAGTGTCGACGCAGGGGAGCTCCTACGAGCAGTACTTC. This gives the protein CASSLVSTQGSSYEQYF. This chain uses TRBV7-2 with TRBJ2-7; maybe TRBD1 (6 bases). Trimming stripped 1 base from V and 0 bases from J, with 16 bases between. The CDR3 runs to 17 residues. The germline CDR1 and CDR2 sequences are SGHTA and FQGNSA.

CDR3 sequence reads: CASSDQSRQGERHEKLFF. CDR3 nucleotides: TGTGCCAGCAGTGACCAGTCTAGACAGGGGGAGAGGCATGAAAAACTGTTTTTT. The rearrangement joins TRBV6-4 to TRBJ1-4; 9 bases are a match to TRBD1. The ends lost 2 bases at V and 6 bases at J; junction bases unmatched: 13. The CDR3 consists of 18 residues. Germline loops: CDR1 MRHNA, CDR2 SNTAGT.

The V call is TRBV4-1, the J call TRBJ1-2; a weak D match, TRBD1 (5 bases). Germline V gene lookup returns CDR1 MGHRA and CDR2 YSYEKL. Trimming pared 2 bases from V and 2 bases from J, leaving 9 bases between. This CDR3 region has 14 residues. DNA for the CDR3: TGCGCCAGCAGCCAATCGACAGAGAACTATGGCTACACCTTC. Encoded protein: CASSQSTENYGYTF.

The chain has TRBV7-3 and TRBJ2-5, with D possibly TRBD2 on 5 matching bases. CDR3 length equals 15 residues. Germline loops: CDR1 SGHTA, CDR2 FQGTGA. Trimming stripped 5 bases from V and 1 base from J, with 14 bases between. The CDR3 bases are TGTGCCAGCAGCCTAGCCCGGGCCGCCCAAGAGACCCAGTACTTC. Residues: CASSLARAAQETQYF. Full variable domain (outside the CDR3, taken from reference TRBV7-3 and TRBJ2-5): GAGVSQTPSNKVTEKGKYVELRCDPISGHTALYWYRQSLGQGPEFLIYFQGTGAADDSGLPNDRFFAVRPEGSVSTLKIQRTERGDSAVYLCASSLARAAQETQYFGPGTRLLVL.

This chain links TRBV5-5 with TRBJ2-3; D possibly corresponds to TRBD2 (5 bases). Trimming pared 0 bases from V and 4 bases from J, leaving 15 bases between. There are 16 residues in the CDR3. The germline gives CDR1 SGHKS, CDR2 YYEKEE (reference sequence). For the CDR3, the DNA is TGTGCCAGCAGCTTGGCCGATGGGTGGGAGTCAGATACGCAGTATTTT. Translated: CASSLADGWESDTQYF.

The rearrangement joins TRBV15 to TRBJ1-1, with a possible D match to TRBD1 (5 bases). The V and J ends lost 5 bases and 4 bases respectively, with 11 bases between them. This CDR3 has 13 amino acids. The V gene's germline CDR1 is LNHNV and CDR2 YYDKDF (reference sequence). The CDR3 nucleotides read TGTGCCACCAGCTACAAGGGGATCACTGAAGCTTTCTTT. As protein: CATSYKGITEAFF. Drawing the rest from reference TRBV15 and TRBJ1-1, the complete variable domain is DAMVIQNPRYQVTQFGKPVTLSCSQTLNHNVMYWYQQKSSQAPKLLFHYYDKDFNNEADTPDNFQSRRPNTSFCFLDIRSPGLGDTAMYLCATSYKGITEAFFGQGTRLTVV.

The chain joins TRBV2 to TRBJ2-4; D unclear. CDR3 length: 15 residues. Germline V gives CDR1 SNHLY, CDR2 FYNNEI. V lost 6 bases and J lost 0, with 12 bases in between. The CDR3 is CASRESSVAKNIQYF. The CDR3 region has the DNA TGTGCCAGCAGGGAGTCGTCCGTAGCCAAAAACATTCAGTACTTC.